This T cell receptor beta chain was sequenced in a study of T-cell reconstitution after alpha-beta-depleted transplantation in children. This clonotype appeared a few times. TCRbeta library preparation incorporated unique molecular identifiers. From the PCR reads, TCRdb called clonotypes with MiXCR, one entry per CDR3 protein. The table shows about 690,000 distinct CDR3 sequences, with 15% to 20% occurring only once. The V gene's germline CDR1 is MDHEN and CDR2 SYDVKM. The CDR3 totals 14 residues. V lost 7 bases, J lost 1 base, and 6 bases stayed unmatched. Sequencing was performed on PBMCs from the stem cell graft donor, taken from the stem cell graft. V and J are TRBV28 and TRBJ2-7; 8 nucleotides agree with TRBD1. This sequence was found in a human donor who donated a stem cell graft to a child with acute myeloid leukemia. The CDR3 region is CASIAGTGSYEQYV. For the CDR3, the DNA is TGTGCCAGCATTGCGGGGACAGGTTCCTACGAGCAGTACGTC.